These 3 T cell receptor beta chains came from one sample sequenced in a study of T cell responses to AZD1222 COVID-19 vaccine (dated by TCRdb to the early 2020s). This sample's time point label indicates: baseline before first vaccination. Preparation of the library involved the immunoSEQ multiplex PCR assay. The source is immuneACCESS, and TCRdb retained only in-frame sequences with V and J called. Part of the clones is not carried over; for the studies checked, unresolved V genes explain less than half of this, and the remainder is unexplained. The sample table records over 120,000 clones; roughly 89% of these occur just once. The top ten clones comprise about 5% of the sample. The sequenced sample was peripheral blood, obtained on day 0 of AZD1222 vaccination. These receptors were taken from an adult in good health.

Turning to this clone: The germline gene is not matched at one end of the junction; a read error may be the cause. The chain joins TRBV28 to TRBJ2-2; D possibly matches TRBD1 or TRBD2 (5 bases each). Germline V CDR1 and CDR2: MDHEN, SYDVKM. CDR3 length: 13 residues. In DNA form, the CDR3 reads TGTGCCAGCACCGGCGTGGACACCGGGGATCTGTTTTTT. It yields the protein CASTGVDTGDLFF.

The chain employs TRBV6-6 and TRBJ2-1; D possibly uses TRBD1 or TRBD2 (5 bases each). V lost 9 bases to trimming and J lost 5 bases, with 14 bases between them. Germline V CDR1 and CDR2: MNHNY, SVGAGI (reference sequence). The CDR3 extends over 13 amino acids. CDR3 sequence (DNA): TGTGCCAGTGGGGGTGGGGCTAACAATGAGCAGTTCTTC. Its translation: CASGGGANNEQFF.

The rearrangement uses TRBV6-1 and TRBJ1-6; D not resolved. Germline V gives CDR1 MNHNS, CDR2 SASEGT. Trimming took 2 bases from V and 7 from J, leaving 12 bases between them. The CDR3 loop spans 15 amino acids. The CDR3: CASSERNRPNSPLHF. DNA for the CDR3: TGTGCCAGCAGTGAACGGAACAGACCAAATTCACCCCTCCACTTT.